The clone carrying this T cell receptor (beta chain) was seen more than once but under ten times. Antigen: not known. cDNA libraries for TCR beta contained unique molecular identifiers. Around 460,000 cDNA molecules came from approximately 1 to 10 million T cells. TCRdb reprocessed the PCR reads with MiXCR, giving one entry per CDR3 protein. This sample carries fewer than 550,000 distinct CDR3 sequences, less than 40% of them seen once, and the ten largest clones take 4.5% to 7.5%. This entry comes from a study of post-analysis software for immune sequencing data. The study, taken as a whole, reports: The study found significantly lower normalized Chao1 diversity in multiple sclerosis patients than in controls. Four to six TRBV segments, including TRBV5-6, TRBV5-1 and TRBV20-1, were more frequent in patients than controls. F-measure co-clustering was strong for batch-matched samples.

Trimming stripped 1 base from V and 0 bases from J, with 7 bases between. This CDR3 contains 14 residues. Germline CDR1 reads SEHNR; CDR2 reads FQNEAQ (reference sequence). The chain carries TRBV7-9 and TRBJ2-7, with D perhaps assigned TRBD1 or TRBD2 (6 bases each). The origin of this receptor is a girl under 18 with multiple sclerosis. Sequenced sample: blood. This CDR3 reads CASSLEGGSYEQYF. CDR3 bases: TGTGCCAGCAGCTTAGAGGGGGGCTCCTACGAGCAGTACTTC.